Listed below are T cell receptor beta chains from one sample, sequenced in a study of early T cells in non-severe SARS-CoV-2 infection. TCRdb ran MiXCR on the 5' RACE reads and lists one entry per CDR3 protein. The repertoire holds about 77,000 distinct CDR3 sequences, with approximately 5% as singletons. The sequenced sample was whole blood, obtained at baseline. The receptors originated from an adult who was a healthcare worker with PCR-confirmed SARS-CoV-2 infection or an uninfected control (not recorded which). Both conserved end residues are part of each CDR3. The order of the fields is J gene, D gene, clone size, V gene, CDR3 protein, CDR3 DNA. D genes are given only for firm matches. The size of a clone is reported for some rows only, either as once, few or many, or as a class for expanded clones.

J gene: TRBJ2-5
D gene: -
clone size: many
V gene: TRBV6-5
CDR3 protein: CASSPGQETQYF
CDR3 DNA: TGTGCCAGCAGTCCGGGACAAGAGACCCAGTACTTC

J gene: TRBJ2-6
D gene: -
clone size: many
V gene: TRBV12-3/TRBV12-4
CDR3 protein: CASSAGELGANVLTF
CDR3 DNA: TGTGCCAGCTCGGCCGGGGAGCTCGGGGCCAACGTCCTGACTTTC

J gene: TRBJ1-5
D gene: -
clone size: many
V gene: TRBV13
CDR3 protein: CASSLRGGGSNQPQHF
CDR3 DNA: TGTGCCAGCAGCTTAAGAGGGGGAGGTAGCAATCAGCCCCAGCATTTT

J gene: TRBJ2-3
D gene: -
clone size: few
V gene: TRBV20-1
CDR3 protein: CSARDWRGTDTQYF
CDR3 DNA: TGCAGTGCTCGCGACTGGCGGGGCACAGATACGCAGTATTTT

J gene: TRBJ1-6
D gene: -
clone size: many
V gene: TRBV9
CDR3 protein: CASSSLAGDQSPLHF
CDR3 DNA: TGTGCCAGCAGCTCCCTGGCCGGGGATCAATCACCCCTCCACTTT

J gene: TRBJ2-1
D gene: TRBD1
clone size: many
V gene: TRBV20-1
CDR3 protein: CSASSTGTGGYGEQFF
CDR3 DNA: TGCAGTGCTAGTTCGACCGGGACAGGGGGATACGGTGAGCAGTTCTTC

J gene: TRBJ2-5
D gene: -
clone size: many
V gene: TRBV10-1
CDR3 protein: CASSDTGHPDQETQYF
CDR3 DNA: TGCGCCAGCAGTGATACAGGACATCCAGACCAAGAGACCCAGTACTTC

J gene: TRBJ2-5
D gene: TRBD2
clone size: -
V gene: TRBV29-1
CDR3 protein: CSGVGREGQETQYF
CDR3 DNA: TGCAGCGGAGTAGGACGGGAGGGCCAAGAGACCCAGTACTTC

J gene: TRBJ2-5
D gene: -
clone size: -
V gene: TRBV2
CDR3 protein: CASSGARESFAETQYF
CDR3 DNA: TGTGCCAGCAGTGGTGCTCGGGAGTCTTTCGCGGAGACCCAGTACTTC

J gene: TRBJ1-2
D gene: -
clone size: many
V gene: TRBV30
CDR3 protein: CACSDHQGQGGYTF
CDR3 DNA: TGTGCCTGTTCTGACCACCAGGGGCAGGGCGGCTACACCTTC

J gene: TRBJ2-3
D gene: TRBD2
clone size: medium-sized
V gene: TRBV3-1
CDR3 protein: CASSQDGLAALTDTQYF
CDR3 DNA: TGTGCCAGCAGCCAAGATGGACTAGCGGCCCTCACAGATACGCAGTATTTT

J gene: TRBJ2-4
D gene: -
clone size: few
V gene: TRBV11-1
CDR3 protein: CASGTGDIQYF
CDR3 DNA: TGTGCCAGCGGCACTGGGGACATTCAGTACTTC

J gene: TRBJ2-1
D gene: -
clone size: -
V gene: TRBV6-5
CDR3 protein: CASRGHTSPNEQFF
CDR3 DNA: TGTGCCAGCAGAGGACATACCTCTCCCAATGAGCAGTTCTTC

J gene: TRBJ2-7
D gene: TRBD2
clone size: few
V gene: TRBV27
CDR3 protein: CASRLILAGAYHEQYF
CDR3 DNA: TGTGCCAGCAGACTCATCTTAGCGGGAGCCTACCACGAGCAGTACTTC

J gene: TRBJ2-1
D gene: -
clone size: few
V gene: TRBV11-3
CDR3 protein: CASKGRETNEQFF
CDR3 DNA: TGTGCCAGCAAGGGCAGGGAAACAAATGAGCAGTTCTTC

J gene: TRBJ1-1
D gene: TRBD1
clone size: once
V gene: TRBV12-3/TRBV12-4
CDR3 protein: CASSFQAGTGTNTEAFF
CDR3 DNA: TGTGCCAGCAGTTTCCAAGCCGGGACAGGGACGAACACTGAAGCTTTCTTT

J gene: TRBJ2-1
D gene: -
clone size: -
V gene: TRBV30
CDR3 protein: CAWSRTPGEQFF
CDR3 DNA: TGTGCCTGGAGTCGCACCCCGGGTGAGCAGTTCTTC

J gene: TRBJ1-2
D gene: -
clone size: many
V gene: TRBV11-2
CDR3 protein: CASSPRALANYGYTF
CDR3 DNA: TGTGCCAGCAGCCCCCGGGCCCTGGCTAACTATGGCTACACCTTC

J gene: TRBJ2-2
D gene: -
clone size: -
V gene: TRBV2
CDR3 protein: CAVRLGEVAGELFF
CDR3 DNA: TGTGCCGTCAGGTTGGGAGAGGTCGCCGGGGAGCTGTTTTTT

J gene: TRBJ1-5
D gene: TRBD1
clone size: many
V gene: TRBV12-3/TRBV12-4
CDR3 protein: CASSGDRAYSNQPQHF
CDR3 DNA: TGTGCCAGCAGCGGGGACAGAGCCTATAGCAATCAGCCCCAGCATTTT

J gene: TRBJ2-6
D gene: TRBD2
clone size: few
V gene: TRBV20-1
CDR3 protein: CSARDQAGAGANVLTF
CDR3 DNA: TGCAGTGCTAGAGATCAGGCGGGGGCTGGGGCCAACGTCCTGACTTTC

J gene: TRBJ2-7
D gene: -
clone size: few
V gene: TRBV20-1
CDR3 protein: CSALPRVEFPYEQYF
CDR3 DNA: TGCAGTGCTTTACCCAGGGTAGAGTTCCCCTACGAGCAGTACTTC

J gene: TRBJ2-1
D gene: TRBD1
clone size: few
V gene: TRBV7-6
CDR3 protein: CASSLAGTGPNEQFF
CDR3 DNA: TGTGCCAGCAGCTTAGCCGGGACAGGCCCCAATGAGCAGTTCTTC

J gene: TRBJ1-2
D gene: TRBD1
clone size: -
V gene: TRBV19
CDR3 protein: CASRGQGGQYGYTF
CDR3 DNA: TGTGCCAGCCGCGGACAGGGTGGACAATATGGCTACACCTTC

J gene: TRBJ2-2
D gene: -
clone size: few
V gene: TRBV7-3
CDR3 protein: CASSFSTGELFF
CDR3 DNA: TGTGCCAGCAGTTTCTCGACCGGGGAGCTGTTTTTT

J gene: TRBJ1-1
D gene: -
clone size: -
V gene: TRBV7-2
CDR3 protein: CASSLVSTGAFNTEAFF
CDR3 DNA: TGTGCCAGCAGCTTAGTATCAACGGGGGCTTTTAACACTGAAGCTTTCTTT

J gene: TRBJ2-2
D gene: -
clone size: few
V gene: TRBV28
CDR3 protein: CASSLLGVPGELFF
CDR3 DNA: TGTGCCAGCAGTTTGTTGGGGGTCCCCGGGGAGCTGTTTTTT

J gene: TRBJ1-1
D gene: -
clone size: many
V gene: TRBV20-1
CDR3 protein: CSARIRGGRKEAFF
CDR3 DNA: TGCAGTGCTAGAATCCGTGGGGGAAGGAAGGAAGCTTTCTTT